This entry concerns a single T cell receptor (beta chain). This entry is derived from a study of blood T cell repertoires in COVID-19. At the level of the study: Samples came from the United States, Italy and Spain, spanning acute and convalescent COVID-19.

V trimming: 7 bases; J trimming: 3 bases; junction bases outside the gene matches: 9. Germline loops: CDR1 LNHDA, CDR2 SQIVND (reference sequence). The CDR3 loop spans 15 amino acids. As processed by the authors: Researchers report that nucleated cell counts were estimated from reference gene primer amplification. The table came from immunoSEQ multiplex PCR; TCRdb's copy has only in-frame clones and leaves some out. That table supplies the V and J calls and clone size; D and trimming were determined from the DNA. The table includes roughly 240,000 clones, around nine tenths detected once. The sequence came from a woman in her sixties or seventies who had recovered from COVID-19. The chain links TRBV19 to TRBJ1-3, with 7 bases identical to TRBD1. Specimen: peripheral blood. The CDR3 nucleotides are TGTGCCAGTACTACTGACAGGGTGATTGGAAACACCATATATTTT. Protein product: CASTTDRVIGNTIYF.